The clone carrying this TCR beta chain came up many times. Trimming removed 2 bases from V and 4 bases from J, with 12 bases in between. CDR3 length: 14 residues. Germline CDR1 ENHRY, CDR2 SYGVKD. Time point indicated: before trial treatment. Patients who could take part had advanced solid tumors with no tumor-infiltrating lymphocytes. These data are taken from a study of low-dose radiotherapy and immunotherapy resistance in tumors. Overall study context: Each two-week cycle included intravenous cyclophosphamide 200 mg/m2, given one day before radiation and immunotherapy. Daily, from cycle 1 day 1 and for four cycles, patients took oral aspirin 300 mg.

Primers targeting TRAV and TRBV primed first-strand cDNA, covering alpha and beta chains. Over around 19 PCR cycles, TCRs were amplified from a constant-region primer and V-primer adapter. In vitro transcription served to amplify the isolated mRNA. TCRdb re-analysed the reads in MiXCR, keeping a single row per CDR3 protein. The table has 70,000 to 90,000 distinct CDR3 sequences, 18% seen once. The specimen comprised PBMCs, sampled before treatment. V and J are TRBV10-3 and TRBJ2-7; no clear D gene. The sequence derives from a male donor with prostate cancer. This CDR3 reads CAISEPDEGYEQYF. Written as DNA, the CDR3 is TGTGCCATCAGTGAGCCGGACGAAGGGTACGAGCAGTACTTC.